These T cell receptor beta chains were read from a single sample in a study of T cells after somatic rescue of genetic block. Sequenced by immunoSEQ multiplex PCR; TCRdb stores in-frame clones only, minus some. The repertoire holds approximately 10,000 clones, over 55% seen once, with over 9.5% in the top ten. The sample taken for sequencing was peripheral blood mononuclear cells (PBMCs). The source is a boy aged 10-17 years. CDR3s include the opening cysteine and the closing phenylalanine or tryptophan. D genes are given only for firm matches. Size values are once, few and many counts, or a class for expanded clones, and some rows have none.

V gene: TRBV7-6; D gene: NA; clone size: NA; J gene: TRBJ2-7; CDR3 DNA: TGTGCCAGCAGCTTATCTCCGGGACAAGTGTACTTC; CDR3 protein: CASSLSPGQVYF
V gene: TRBV29-1; D gene: TRBD1; clone size: NA; J gene: TRBJ1-2; CDR3 DNA: TGCAGCGTCACGAGACAGGGTAGAGATGGCTACACCTTC; CDR3 protein: CSVTRQGRDGYTF
V gene: TRBV28; D gene: TRBD1; clone size: NA; J gene: TRBJ2-3; CDR3 DNA: TGTGCCAGCAGTTTCCAGGGGGTGGGGACAGATACGCAGTATTTT; CDR3 protein: CASSFQGVGTDTQYF
V gene: TRBV5-1; D gene: NA; clone size: NA; J gene: TRBJ2-1; CDR3 DNA: TGCGCCAGCAGCTTGGCTAGCAGCTTCTCCTACAATCGGTTCTTC; CDR3 protein: CASSLASSFSYNRFF
V gene: TRBV4-1; D gene: NA; clone size: NA; J gene: TRBJ1-4; CDR3 DNA: TGCGCCAGCAGCCAAGACCCTTTGGGTACAACTAATGAAAAACTGTTTTTT; CDR3 protein: CASSQDPLGTTNEKLFF
V gene: TRBV10-3; D gene: NA; clone size: once; J gene: TRBJ1-1; CDR3 DNA: TGTGCCATCATGTCATTTGACATCACTGAAGCTTTCTTT; CDR3 protein: CAIMSFDITEAFF
V gene: TRBV27; D gene: NA; clone size: NA; J gene: TRBJ1-5; CDR3 DNA: TGTGCCAGCAGTTTCTCCAGCTTCAATCAGCCCCAGCATTTT; CDR3 protein: CASSFSSFNQPQHF
V gene: TRBV28; D gene: NA; clone size: NA; J gene: TRBJ1-4; CDR3 DNA: TGTGCCAGCAGTCTGAGAGGGGTTAGCGAAAAACTGTTTTTT; CDR3 protein: CASSLRGVSEKLFF
V gene: TRBV9; D gene: NA; clone size: NA; J gene: TRBJ2-3; CDR3 DNA: TGTGCCAGCAGCGTAGCCTGGGTGGTTGGCACAGATACGCAGTATTTT; CDR3 protein: CASSVAWVVGTDTQYF
V gene: TRBV7-3; D gene: NA; clone size: NA; J gene: TRBJ2-6; CDR3 DNA: TGTGCCAGCAGCATAGGGGCCAACGTCCTGACTTTC; CDR3 protein: CASSIGANVLTF
V gene: TRBV11-2; D gene: NA; clone size: NA; J gene: TRBJ1-1; CDR3 DNA: TGTGCCAGCAGCATGGGACAAATGAACACTGAAGCTTTCTTT; CDR3 protein: CASSMGQMNTEAFF
V gene: TRBV7-3; D gene: NA; clone size: NA; J gene: TRBJ2-2; CDR3 DNA: TGTGCCAGCAGCTTATGGGCAGCCGGGGAGCTGTTTTTT; CDR3 protein: CASSLWAAGELFF
V gene: TRBV5-4; D gene: NA; clone size: NA; J gene: TRBJ2-4; CDR3 DNA: TGTGCCAGCAGCTCTGATCCGGGACTGAGGGAGTACTTC; CDR3 protein: CASSSDPGLREYF
V gene: TRBV5-1; D gene: TRBD1; clone size: NA; J gene: TRBJ1-2; CDR3 DNA: TGCGCCAGCAGCGAAATGGGACAGGGCTATGGCTACACCTTC; CDR3 protein: CASSEMGQGYGYTF
V gene: TRBV14; D gene: NA; clone size: NA; J gene: TRBJ2-7; CDR3 DNA: TGTGCCAGCAGCCAAAGGCAGGGGCTATACGAGCAGTACTTC; CDR3 protein: CASSQRQGLYEQYF
V gene: TRBV28; D gene: NA; clone size: NA; J gene: TRBJ1-1; CDR3 DNA: TGTGCCAGCAGCCGACTGGTCACTGAAGCTTTCTTT; CDR3 protein: CASSRLVTEAFF
V gene: TRBV28; D gene: TRBD2; clone size: NA; J gene: TRBJ2-2; CDR3 DNA: TGTGCCAGCAGTTTACCTAGCGGGAGGGTCCCGAACACCGGGGAGCTGTTTTTT; CDR3 protein: CASSLPSGRVPNTGELFF
V gene: TRBV7-3; D gene: TRBD2; clone size: NA; J gene: TRBJ2-5; CDR3 DNA: TGTGCCAGCAGCCCGACGGGACTAGAGGTGGAGACCCAGTACTTC; CDR3 protein: CASSPTGLEVETQYF
V gene: TRBV28; D gene: TRBD1; clone size: NA; J gene: TRBJ2-7; CDR3 DNA: TGTGCCAGCAGGATAGGTGGGACAGCCTCCTACGAGCAGTACTTC; CDR3 protein: CASRIGGTASYEQYF
V gene: TRBV10-3; D gene: NA; clone size: NA; J gene: TRBJ2-5; CDR3 DNA: TGTGCCATCAGCTATACAGGGTCGGAGACCCAGTACTTC; CDR3 protein: CAISYTGSETQYF
V gene: TRBV18; D gene: NA; clone size: NA; J gene: TRBJ1-1; CDR3 DNA: TGTGCCAGCTCACTAACCGACAGGCGGGTGAACACTGAAGCTTTCTTT; CDR3 protein: CASSLTDRRVNTEAFF
V gene: TRBV27; D gene: NA; clone size: NA; J gene: TRBJ2-5; CDR3 DNA: TGTGCCAGCAGTTCCCTAGGACGGTTCCAAGAGACCCAGTACTTC; CDR3 protein: CASSSLGRFQETQYF
V gene: TRBV6-1; D gene: NA; clone size: NA; J gene: TRBJ2-7; CDR3 DNA: TGTGCCAGCAGTGAATGGGGGGACAGCTCCTACGAGCAGTACTTC; CDR3 protein: CASSEWGDSSYEQYF
V gene: TRBV13; D gene: NA; clone size: medium-sized; J gene: TRBJ2-7; CDR3 DNA: TGTGCCAGCAGCTTAGATGGGGGCCACGAGCAGTACTTC; CDR3 protein: CASSLDGGHEQYF
V gene: TRBV4-1; D gene: NA; clone size: NA; J gene: TRBJ2-1; CDR3 DNA: TGCGCCAGCAGCCAAGATCGGGGGAGCGTGGATGAGCAGTTCTTC; CDR3 protein: CASSQDRGSVDEQFF
V gene: TRBV2; D gene: NA; clone size: NA; J gene: TRBJ1-5; CDR3 DNA: TGTGCCAGCAGTGATGGAGCAAATCAGCCCCAGCATTTT; CDR3 protein: CASSDGANQPQHF
V gene: TRBV5-4; D gene: NA; clone size: NA; J gene: TRBJ2-3; CDR3 DNA: TGTGCCAGCAGCTCCACCAGAACTGATACGCAGTATTTT; CDR3 protein: CASSSTRTDTQYF
V gene: TRBV30; D gene: TRBD2; clone size: NA; J gene: TRBJ2-7; CDR3 DNA: TGTGCCTGGAGTCCGGGACTAGAGTCCTACGAGCAGTACTTC; CDR3 protein: CAWSPGLESYEQYF
V gene: TRBV7-6; D gene: TRBD2; clone size: NA; J gene: TRBJ2-3; CDR3 DNA: TGTGCCAGCAGCATTGGACTAGCGGGAGGGCGGAGGGGCACAGATACGCAGTATTTT; CDR3 protein: CASSIGLAGGRRGTDTQYF
V gene: TRBV7-9; D gene: NA; clone size: NA; J gene: TRBJ2-7; CDR3 DNA: TGTGCCAGCAGCTTATCTGACAGGATATTATACGAGCAGTACTTC; CDR3 protein: CASSLSDRILYEQYF
V gene: TRBV5-1; D gene: TRBD2; clone size: NA; J gene: TRBJ2-6; CDR3 DNA: TGCGCCAGCAGTGCCCCCGGGACTAGCGGTTCTGGGGCCAACGTCCTGACTTTC; CDR3 protein: CASSAPGTSGSGANVLTF
V gene: TRBV6-1; D gene: TRBD1; clone size: medium-sized; J gene: TRBJ1-6; CDR3 DNA: TGTGCCAGCAGTGAGCTAGGACAGGGTAATTCACCCCTCCACTTT; CDR3 protein: CASSELGQGNSPLHF
V gene: TRBV30; D gene: NA; clone size: NA; J gene: TRBJ2-1; CDR3 DNA: TGTGCCTGGAGTCGCTCATACAATGAGCAGTTCTTC; CDR3 protein: CAWSRSYNEQFF
V gene: TRBV5-1; D gene: TRBD2; clone size: medium-sized; J gene: TRBJ2-2; CDR3 DNA: TGCGCCAGCAGTATTTGGGGTAGCGGGGAAAACACCGGGGAGCTGTTTTTT; CDR3 protein: CASSIWGSGENTGELFF
V gene: TRBV18; D gene: TRBD1; clone size: NA; J gene: TRBJ2-7; CDR3 DNA: TGTGCCAGCTCCGGGACAGAACTAAACGAGCAGTACTTC; CDR3 protein: CASSGTELNEQYF
V gene: TRBV30; D gene: NA; clone size: medium-sized; J gene: TRBJ1-1; CDR3 DNA: TGTGCCTGGAGTATTAGAGGGTTAAGGAACACTGAAGCTTTCTTT; CDR3 protein: CAWSIRGLRNTEAFF
V gene: TRBV7-3; D gene: NA; clone size: medium-sized; J gene: TRBJ1-2; CDR3 DNA: TGTGCCAGCAGCTTGGCCGCGAGGAACACCTTC; CDR3 protein: CASSLAARNTF
V gene: TRBV28; D gene: NA; clone size: NA; J gene: TRBJ2-6; CDR3 DNA: TGTGCCAGCAGTTTGGGATCTTCTGGGGCCAACGTCCTGACTTTC; CDR3 protein: CASSLGSSGANVLTF
V gene: TRBV11-2; D gene: TRBD1; clone size: NA; J gene: TRBJ2-2; CDR3 DNA: TGTGCCAGCAGCCCACCACTGGGGGACAGGGAAACCGGGGAGCTGTTTTTT; CDR3 protein: CASSPPLGDRETGELFF
V gene: TRBV7-8; D gene: NA; clone size: NA; J gene: TRBJ2-7; CDR3 DNA: TGTGCCAGCAGCTCCCCCCGGGGGACGACCTACGAGCAGTACTTC; CDR3 protein: CASSSPRGTTYEQYF
V gene: TRBV9; D gene: TRBD1; clone size: NA; J gene: TRBJ1-6; CDR3 DNA: TGTGCCAGCAGCGTAGGTGGACAGGGGTATTCACCCCTCCACTTT; CDR3 protein: CASSVGGQGYSPLHF
V gene: TRBV5-1; D gene: NA; clone size: few; J gene: TRBJ2-5; CDR3 DNA: TGCGCCAGCAGCTTGGGGGTCTCGGTCGGAGAGACCCAGTACTTC; CDR3 protein: CASSLGVSVGETQYF